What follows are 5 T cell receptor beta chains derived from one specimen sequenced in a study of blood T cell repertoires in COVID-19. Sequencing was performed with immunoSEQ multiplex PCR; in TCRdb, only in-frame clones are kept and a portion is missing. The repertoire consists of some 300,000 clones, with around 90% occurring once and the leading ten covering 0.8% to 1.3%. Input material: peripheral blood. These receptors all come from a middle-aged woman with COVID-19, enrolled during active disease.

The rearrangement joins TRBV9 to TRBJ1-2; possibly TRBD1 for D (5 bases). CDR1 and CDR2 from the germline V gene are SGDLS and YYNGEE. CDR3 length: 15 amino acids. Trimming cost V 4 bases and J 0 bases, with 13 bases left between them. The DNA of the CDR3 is TGTGCCAGCAGCTCAGTAGGACACCCTAACTATGGCTACACCTTC. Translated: CASSSVGHPNYGYTF.

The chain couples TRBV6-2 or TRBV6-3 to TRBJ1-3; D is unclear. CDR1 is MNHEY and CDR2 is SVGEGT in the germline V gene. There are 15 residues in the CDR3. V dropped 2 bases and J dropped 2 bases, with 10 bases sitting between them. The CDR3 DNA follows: TGTGCCAGCAGTTACAAGTTGGGAGCTGGAAACACCATATATTTT. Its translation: CASSYKLGAGNTIYF.

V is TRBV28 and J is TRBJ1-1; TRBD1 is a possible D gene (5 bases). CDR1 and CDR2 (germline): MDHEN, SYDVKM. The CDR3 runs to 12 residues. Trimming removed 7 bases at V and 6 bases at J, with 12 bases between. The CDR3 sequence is CASIPPGSEAFF. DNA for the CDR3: TGTGCCAGCATCCCCCCAGGGTCTGAAGCTTTCTTT.

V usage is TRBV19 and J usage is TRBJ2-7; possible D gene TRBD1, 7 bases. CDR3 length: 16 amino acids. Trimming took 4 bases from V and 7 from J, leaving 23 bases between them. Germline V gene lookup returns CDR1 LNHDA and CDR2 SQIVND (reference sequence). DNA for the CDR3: TGTGCCAGTAGTAACCGACAGGGTCCAATGGCGGGGGAGCAGTACTTC. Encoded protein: CASSNRQGPMAGEQYF.

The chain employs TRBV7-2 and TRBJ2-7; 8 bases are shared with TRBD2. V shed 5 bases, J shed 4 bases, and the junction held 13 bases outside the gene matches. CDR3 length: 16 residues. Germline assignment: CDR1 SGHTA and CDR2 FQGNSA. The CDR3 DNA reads TGTGCCAGCAGCAAGAATCCGGGGGGGTTTATTTACGAGCAGTACTTC. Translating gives CASSKNPGGFIYEQYF.